A single sample gave rise to the 26 T cell receptor beta chains below, sequenced in a study of cytomegalovirus exposure and HLA in healthy donors (dated by TCRdb to about 2017). The library was prepared using the immunoSEQ multiplex PCR assay. For the multiplex PCR, a mixture combining 60 forward primers for TCR Vbeta segments and 13 reverse primers for TCR Jbeta segments was used. TCRdb holds this immuneACCESS table with in-frame rearrangements only. Some clones are missing; in checked studies, unresolved V genes explain under half, and the rest has no known cause. The data table for this sample lists about 110,000 clones. The ten largest clones capture 3% to 4.5% of the sample. The sequenced sample was PBMCs. The receptors stem from a man aged 25-45 years in good health and CMV-seronegative.

The chain is built from TRBV13 and TRBJ2-3; maybe TRBD1 (6 bases). The germline CDR1 and CDR2 sequences are PRHDT and FYEKMQ (reference sequence). The CDR3 consists of 14 residues. V was trimmed by 6 bases and J by 0 bases, leaving 10 bases between them. CDR3 loop: CASSLQGSTDTQYF. DNA for the CDR3: TGTGCCAGCAGTTTACAGGGTAGCACAGATACGCAGTATTTT. Using reference TRBV13 and TRBJ2-3 for the parts outside the CDR3, the full variable domain is AAGVIQSPRHLIKEKRETATLKCYPIPRHDTVYWYQQGPGQDPQFLISFYEKMQSDKGSIPDRFSAQQFSDYHSELNMSSLELGDSALYFCASSLQGSTDTQYFGPGTRLTVL.

The V call is TRBV19, the J call TRBJ2-1; a possible D gene is TRBD1 (5 bases). The CDR3 runs 12 residues. Germline V CDR1 and CDR2: LNHDA, SQIVND (reference sequence). Trimming took 6 bases from V and 6 from J, leaving 9 bases between them. CDR3 residues: CASRNQGNEQFF. CDR3 bases: TGTGCCAGTAGAAATCAGGGCAATGAGCAGTTCTTC.

The rearrangement joins TRBV13 to TRBJ2-5, with D perhaps TRBD2 (7 bases). This CDR3 is 11 amino acids long. Trimming stripped 6 bases from V and 13 bases from J, with 15 bases between. CDR1 and CDR2 (germline): PRHDT, FYEKMQ (reference sequence). Here the CDR3 DNA reads TGTGCCAGCAGGCAAAGCGGGACACCGTACTTC. Its translation is CASRQSGTPYF.

The V and J genes are TRBV27 and TRBJ1-6; 8 nucleotides match TRBD1. Germline V gene sequence: CDR1 MNHEY, CDR2 SMNVEV (reference sequence). The CDR3 contains 15 residues. V lost 5 bases to trimming and J lost 7 bases; unmatched junction nucleotides: 7. The CDR3 loop reads CASSRTGQSNSPLHF. For the CDR3, the DNA is TGTGCCAGCAGTCGGACAGGGCAAAGCAATTCACCCCTCCACTTT.

On this clone: One end of the junction fails to match germline, which may point to a read error. Other DNA variants within this sample encode the same CDR3. The rearrangement uses TRBV5-5 and TRBJ1-4; the D gene is possibly TRBD1 (5 bases). Germline lookup yields CDR1 SGHKS and CDR2 YYEKEE (reference sequence). There are 14 residues in the CDR3. CDR3 protein: CASSSLNRNEKLFF. In DNA, the CDR3 is TGTGCCAGCAGCTCTCTCAACAGGAATGAAAAGCTGTTTTTT.

CDR3 bases: TGTGCCAGCAGGGTGGGGAGGATGGCACGAGCTTTCTTT. Translation gives CASRVGRMARAFF. The chain employs TRBV6-1 and TRBJ1-1; D gene unclear. CDR3 length: 13 residues. The germline V gene has CDR1 MNHNS and CDR2 SASEGT. Trimming took 6 bases from V and 10 from J, leaving 18 bases between them.

The chain employs TRBV5-6 and TRBJ1-5; TRBD1 might be the D (5 bases). This CDR3 has 14 amino acids. The germline V and J ends were trimmed by 0 bases and 8 bases, with 12 bases remaining between them. From germline, CDR1 is SGHDT and CDR2 YYEEEE. The CDR3 region is CASSLGGDYEPQHF. Here the CDR3 DNA reads TGTGCCAGCAGCTTGGGAGGGGACTATGAGCCCCAGCATTTT.

This chain uses TRBV6-5 with TRBJ2-3; TRBD1 agrees at 8 bases. Germline-derived CDR1 and CDR2 are MNHEY and SVGAGI. J gave up 1 base and V 6 bases, and 6 bases lay outside the gene matches. This CDR3 spans 15 amino acids. CDR3 bases: TGTGCCAGCAGACCCGGACAGGGCCGCACAGATACGCAGTATTTT. Translated, it gives CASRPGQGRTDTQYF.

This sequence joins TRBV7-9 and TRBJ2-3; perhaps TRBD2 as D (6 bases). Germline V gene lookup returns CDR1 SEHNR and CDR2 FQNEAQ (reference sequence). The CDR3 has 17 residues. Trimming cost V 7 bases and J 1 base, with 21 bases left between them. The CDR3 is CASTISFGGSGTDTQYF. CDR3 in DNA: TGTGCCAGCACCATTTCCTTCGGGGGTAGCGGCACAGATACGCAGTATTTT.

The genes are TRBV6-6 and TRBJ2-5; D is perhaps TRBD1 (5 bases). The CDR3 loop spans 13 amino acids. Trimming stripped 5 bases from V and 7 bases from J, with 14 bases between. The germline gives CDR1 MNHNY, CDR2 SVGAGI (reference sequence). The CDR3 reads CASSQQDLGTQYF. The CDR3 nucleotides are TGTGCCAGCAGTCAACAGGATTTGGGGACCCAGTACTTC.

The chain combines TRBV7-2 with TRBJ2-5; a weak D match, TRBD1 (7 bases). Per germline, CDR1 SGHTA and CDR2 FQGNSA. This CDR3 region has 17 residues. Trimming removed 1 base at V and 0 bases at J, with 15 bases between. CDR3 nucleotides: TGTGCCAGCAGCTTAGGGGGGGTGGGACAGCACCAAGAGACCCAGTACTTC. This codes for CASSLGGVGQHQETQYF.

In DNA, the CDR3 is TGTGCCAGCAGCTTTGGGGGGACGGCAGATACGCAGTATTTT. Translated: CASSFGGTADTQYF. The V gene is TRBV7-2, the J gene TRBJ2-3; tentative D call: TRBD2 (6 bases). The germline V gene encodes CDR1 SGHTA and CDR2 FQGNSA. V lost 3 bases and J lost 4, with 11 bases in between. The CDR3 contains 14 residues.

This chain uses TRBV4-3 with TRBJ2-3; 9 bases map to TRBD2. Germline-derived CDR1 and CDR2 are LGHNA and YSLEER. The CDR3 length is 16 residues. J was trimmed by 2 bases and V by 4 bases; bases with no gene match: 7. CDR3 coding DNA: TGCGCCAGCAGCCTTATAGCGGGGGAACCCACAGATACGCAGTATTTT. It codes for CASSLIAGEPTDTQYF.

CDR3: CASSVQGQTTGELFF. Written as DNA, the CDR3 is TGTGCCAGCAGCGTACAGGGCCAGACCACCGGGGAGCTGTTTTTT. The chain has TRBV5-5 and TRBJ2-2; D is possibly TRBD1 (6 bases). The CDR3 is made up of 15 amino acids. Germline V gives CDR1 SGHKS, CDR2 YYEKEE (reference sequence). V lost 4 bases and J lost 4, with 14 bases in between. Full variable domain (outside the CDR3, taken from reference TRBV5-5 and TRBJ2-2): DAGVTQSPTHLIKTRGQQVTLRCSPISGHKSVSWYQQVLGQGPQFIFQYYEKEERGRGNFPDRFSARQFPNYSSELNVNALLLGDSALYLCASSVQGQTTGELFFGEGSRLTVL.

The chain couples TRBV12-5 to TRBJ2-1, with 8 bases matching TRBD1. This CDR3 has 12 amino acids. The V segment lost 1 base and the J segment 14 bases; nucleotides outside the gene matches: 4. CDR1 is LGHNT, CDR2 FRNRAP, per germline. The CDR3 coding sequence is TGTGCTAGTGGTTTGGCAGGGGGCGCGAAGTTCTTC. It translates to CASGLAGGAKFF.

V usage is TRBV5-4 and J usage is TRBJ2-3, with 10 bases that match TRBD2. The V segment lost 4 bases and the J segment 4 bases; nucleotides outside the gene matches: 9. Germline CDR1 reads SGHNT; CDR2 reads YYREEE (reference sequence). The CDR3 totals 16 residues. The CDR3 loop reads CASSPGGLAGADTQYF. Here the CDR3 DNA reads TGTGCCAGCAGCCCCGGGGGGCTAGCGGGGGCAGATACGCAGTATTTT.

This chain connects TRBV5-5 to TRBJ1-1; 7 bases align to TRBD1. Germline trimming cut 2 bases from V and 3 bases from J; bases unmatched to any gene: 7. Germline CDR1 SGHKS, CDR2 YYEKEE (reference sequence). This CDR3 spans 15 amino acids. The CDR3 DNA reads TGTGCCAGCAGCTTAACGACAGGGAGCTACACTGAAGCTTTCTTT. This sequence encodes CASSLTTGSYTEAFF.

This rearrangement joins TRBV9 to TRBJ2-7, with a weak D call TRBD2 (6 bases). The CDR3 consists of 14 residues. From germline, CDR1 is SGDLS and CDR2 YYNGEE. Trimming took 3 bases from V and 7 from J, leaving 17 bases between them. The CDR3 bases are TGTGCCAGCAGCGAGTGGGCAGGAGGGGAGGAGCAGTACTTC. Translated: CASSEWAGGEEQYF.

Remarks on this clone: Other DNA sequences within the sample encode an identical CDR3. This chain joins TRBV10-3 and TRBJ2-7; the D gene is possibly TRBD1 (5 bases). This CDR3 comprises 15 residues. Germline CDR1 and CDR2: ENHRY and SYGVKD. V was pared by 3 bases and J by 0 bases, with 12 bases between. The DNA for the CDR3 is TGTGCCATCAGTGAATCCAGGGCATCCTCCTACGAGCAGTACTTC. Encoded protein: CAISESRASSYEQYF.

The chain employs TRBV5-4 and TRBJ2-5, with D possibly TRBD2 on 6 matching bases. CDR1 SGHNT and CDR2 YYREEE come from the germline V gene (reference sequence). The V and J ends lost 2 bases and 4 bases respectively, with 12 bases between them. This CDR3 is 14 amino acids long. The DNA of the CDR3 is TGTGCCAGCAGCTTTCCCGGGAGTGGAGAGACCCAGTACTTC. Protein sequence: CASSFPGSGETQYF.

V and J are TRBV27 and TRBJ2-7, with TRBD1 identical over 7 bases. Per the germline V gene, CDR1 is MNHEY and CDR2 is SMNVEV (reference sequence). The CDR3 length is 15 residues. The ends lost 3 bases at V and 2 bases at J; junction bases unmatched: 7. CDR3 in amino acids: CASSFGTARTYEQYF. The DNA of the CDR3 is TGTGCCAGCAGTTTCGGGACAGCAAGGACCTACGAGCAGTACTTC.

The chain has TRBV6-1 and TRBJ2-5, with D possibly being TRBD1 (6 bases). Judging by the DNA end, TRBJ2-7 fits better; the J call may be wrong. Germline V gives CDR1 MNHNS, CDR2 SASEGT. The CDR3 contains 16 residues. As DNA, the CDR3 is TGTGCCAGCAGTGAAGCGGGGGCAGCCGGCGAATACGAGCAGTACTTC. Translating gives CASSEAGAAGEYEQYF.

The genes are TRBV6-5 and TRBJ1-1; no firm D call. The CDR3 spans 15 residues. The V end was cut by 4 bases, the J end by 7 bases, with 19 bases between. Germline-derived CDR1 and CDR2 are MNHEY and SVGAGI. DNA for the CDR3: TGTGCCAGCAGTTCGGCCCTCGGGAGGTCTAGTGAAGCTTTCTTT. The encoded protein is CASSSALGRSSEAFF.

V and J are TRBV28 and TRBJ1-2; possible D gene TRBD1, 6 bases. With 3 bases removed from V and 4 bases from J, the gap between germline ends came to 15 bases. The length of the CDR3 is 15 residues. Germline V lookup: CDR1 MDHEN, CDR2 SYDVKM. CDR3 nucleotides: TGTGCCAGCAGTTTCCGGGGGGCGAGAAGCTATGGCTACACCTTC. It yields the protein CASSFRGARSYGYTF.

The chain employs TRBV4-3 and TRBJ2-2; D possibly corresponds to TRBD1 (5 bases). The germline V and J ends were trimmed by 0 bases and 4 bases, with 12 bases remaining between them. The CDR3 is 16 residues long. Germline V gene lookup returns CDR1 LGHNA and CDR2 YSLEER. CDR3 bases: TGCGCCAGCAGCCAAGAACCTCTAAGGGGCACCGGGGAGCTGTTTTTT. Its protein product is CASSQEPLRGTGELFF.

V gene TRBV5-1 combines with J gene TRBJ1-1, with D possibly matching TRBD1 (5 bases). This CDR3 has 14 amino acids. Trimming took off 1 base at V and 1 base at J, with 8 bases between the two ends. Germline values: CDR1 SGHRS, CDR2 YFSETQ. The CDR3 nucleotides are TGCGCCAGCAGCTTGTCCCAGGGGAACACTGAAGCTTTCTTT. Its translation: CASSLSQGNTEAFF.